The rows below give T cell receptor beta chains drawn from one sample of a study of T cells in Graves' hyperthyroidism and ophthalmopathy. In TCRdb, the multiplex PCR reads were re-called with MiXCR into one record per CDR3 protein. The table includes 500,000 or so distinct CDR3 sequences, about a sixth detected once. The specimen was blood. These receptor sequences come from a woman under 30 with Graves' ophthalmopathy. The CDR3 runs from the conserved cysteine through the conserved F or W. The order of the fields is V gene, D gene, clone size, J gene, CDR3 protein, CDR3 DNA. The D gene is left open where the match is weak. Clone size is shown for a subset of rows, as once, few, many or a class of expanded clone.

TRBV11-2	-	many	TRBJ2-3	CASSHSADTQYF	TGTGCCAGCAGCCACTCCGCAGATACGCAGTATTTT
TRBV2	TRBD2	many	TRBJ2-7	CASKFLAGGSYEQYF	TGTGCCAGCAAATTCCTAGCGGGAGGATCCTACGAGCAGTACTTC
TRBV28	TRBD2	many	TRBJ2-7	CASSPLASGTYEQYF	TGTGCCAGCAGCCCCCTGGCTAGCGGAACCTACGAGCAGTACTTC
TRBV24-1	TRBD1	few	TRBJ2-1	CATSDGDRGLFSEQFF	TGTGCCACCAGTGACGGGGACAGGGGGCTTTTCAGTGAGCAGTTCTTC
TRBV10-3	TRBD1	many	TRBJ1-5	CATRDREEQPQHF	TGTGCCACCAGGGACAGGGAAGAACAGCCCCAGCATTTT
TRBV3-1	-	few	TRBJ1-1	CASSREGGGTEAFF	TGTGCCAGCAGCCGGGAAGGGGGGGGCACTGAAGCTTTCTTT
TRBV6-2/TRBV6-3	-	few	TRBJ2-1	CASSSGPPSSYNEQFF	TGTGCCAGCAGTTCGGGACCTCCCAGCTCCTACAATGAGCAGTTCTTC
TRBV28	TRBD1	many	TRBJ2-4	CASSLAPDRGLAKNIQYF	TGTGCCAGCAGCCTCGCCCCCGACAGGGGGCTTGCCAAAAACATTCAGTACTTC
TRBV7-9	-	few	TRBJ1-6	CASSAAGARNSPLHF	TGTGCCAGCAGCGCCGCGGGGGCAAGGAATTCACCCCTCCACTTT
TRBV28	-	-	TRBJ1-2	CASSQITYGYTF	TGTGCCAGCAGTCAAATAACCTATGGCTACACCTTC
TRBV20-1	-	many	TRBJ1-5	CSASGNQPQHF	TGCAGTGCTAGTGGGAATCAGCCCCAGCATTTT
TRBV14	TRBD2	-	TRBJ2-1	CASSQDALAGGLSNEQFF	TGTGCCAGCAGCCAAGACGCACTAGCGGGAGGCTTAAGCAATGAGCAGTTCTTC
TRBV7-9	-	many	TRBJ2-5	CASSLVGTQYF	TGTGCCAGCAGCTTAGTTGGGACCCAGTACTTC
TRBV30	-	-	TRBJ2-3	CAWKGAAQYF	TGTGCCTGGAAAGGGGCTGCGCAGTATTTT
TRBV5-8	TRBD1	few	TRBJ1-2	CASSLAGTGNNYGYTF	TGTGCCAGCAGCTTGGCCGGGACAGGGAACAACTATGGCTACACCTTC
TRBV6-1	-	few	TRBJ1-2	CASRNLTPEPGKGYTF	TGTGCCAGCAGGAACCTGACGCCCGAACCAGGGAAAGGCTACACCTTC
TRBV27	-	many	TRBJ2-3	CATAPLATTDTQYF	TGTGCCACCGCCCCGCTAGCCACGACAGATACGCAGTATTTT
TRBV24-1	-	many	TRBJ1-1	CATSRGTEAFF	TGTGCCACCAGTCGGGGCACTGAAGCTTTCTTT
TRBV28	TRBD1	many	TRBJ1-1	CASSLRDSEAFF	TGTGCCAGCAGTTTAAGGGACAGTGAAGCTTTCTTT
TRBV30	-	few	TRBJ1-1	CAWRENTEAFF	TGTGCCTGGAGGGAGAACACTGAAGCTTTCTTT
TRBV15	-	-	TRBJ2-5	CATSREDTQETQYF	TGTGCCACCAGCAGAGAGGACACCCAAGAGACCCAGTACTTC
TRBV12-3/TRBV12-4	TRBD1	many	TRBJ1-1	CATISPPGQGAGAEAFF	TGTGCCACTATTTCACCTCCGGGACAGGGTGCGGGCGCTGAAGCTTTCTTT
TRBV13	-	hyperexpanded	TRBJ1-1	CASSLGWEEAFF	TGTGCCAGCAGCTTAGGGTGGGAGGAAGCTTTCTTT
TRBV7-3	TRBD2	-	TRBJ2-7	CASSTGTSSGEQYF	TGTGCCAGCAGCACCGGGACTAGCTCTGGGGAGCAGTACTTC
TRBV7-9	-	many	TRBJ2-7	CASSLDPYYEQYF	TGTGCCAGCAGCTTAGACCCCTACTACGAGCAGTACTTC
TRBV20-1	TRBD2	many	TRBJ2-7	CSALRTSGYSYEQYF	TGCAGTGCCCTGAGGACTAGCGGATACTCCTACGAGCAGTACTTC